The 7 T cell receptor beta chains below were found in one sample sequenced in a study of blood T cell repertoires in COVID-19 (dated by TCRdb to about 2020). The receptor library was made with the immunoSEQ multiplex PCR assay. This is the immuneACCESS table as TCRdb keeps it, with only in-frame sequences that have V and J called. A part of the clones is gone; compared with another copy, unresolved V genes explain less than half, and the rest is unexplained. Across this sample there are roughly 250,000 clones, with about four fifths seen only once. Around a sixth of the sample rests with the top ten. The specimen was peripheral blood. These receptors were obtained from a person aged 65-85 years with COVID-19, enrolled during active disease.

This clone has only a few counts. The chain has TRBV28 and TRBJ2-7; 10 nucleotides align to TRBD2. The trim removed 5 bases at V and 3 bases at J, leaving 4 bases unmatched. Germline values: CDR1 MDHEN, CDR2 SYDVKM. The CDR3 contains 14 residues. The CDR3 is CASSTSGIYYEQYF. CDR3 bases: TGTGCCAGCAGTACTAGCGGGATCTACTACGAGCAGTACTTC.

The chain is built from TRBV5-1 and TRBJ2-7; the match to TRBD1 covers 9 bases. Germline trimming cut 4 bases from V and 1 base from J; bases unmatched to any gene: 9. The CDR3 sequence is 16 residues long. Looked up from germline, CDR1 is SGHRS and CDR2 is YFSETQ. The CDR3 loop is CASSIQTGGPSYEQYF. CDR3 nucleotides: TGCGCCAGCAGCATCCAAACAGGGGGCCCATCCTACGAGCAGTACTTC.

The rearrangement uses TRBV2 and TRBJ2-3; TRBD2 matches 9 bases. Germline-derived CDR1 and CDR2 are SNHLY and FYNNEI. The ends lost 9 bases at V and 2 bases at J; junction bases unmatched: 9. This CDR3 has 15 amino acids. The CDR3 sequence is CASSGGRDFTDTQYF. CDR3 nucleotides: TGTGCCAGTAGCGGGGGCAGGGATTTCACAGATACGCAGTATTTT.

The V and J genes are TRBV5-6 and TRBJ1-6; 8 nucleotides line up with TRBD1. The length of the CDR3 is 15 residues. Trimming removed 4 bases from V and 6 bases from J; junction bases left unmatched: 6. Germline CDR1 reads SGHDT; CDR2 reads YYEEEE. The CDR3 sequence: CASSIQGVGNSPLHF. CDR3 in DNA: TGTGCCAGCAGCATACAGGGGGTTGGTAATTCACCCCTCCACTTT.

The J gene is TRBJ1-1, the V gene TRBV28, with a possible D match to TRBD1 (5 bases). Deletions cut 7 bases from V and 5 bases from J, with 20 bases between. This CDR3 region has 15 residues. Germline values: CDR1 MDHEN, CDR2 SYDVKM. The CDR3 is CASIPFGEGLTEAFF. The CDR3 region has the DNA TGTGCCAGCATCCCCTTCGGGGAGGGGTTAACTGAAGCTTTCTTT.

The chain combines TRBV2 with TRBJ1-5; D uncertain. Germline V gene data show CDR1 as SNHLY and CDR2 as FYNNEI. V was clipped by 5 bases and J by 7 bases, with 18 bases between them. This CDR3 region has 15 residues. In DNA, the CDR3 is TGTGCCAGCAGTCAACGAACGGGTGTAAGGCAGCCCCAGCATTTT. Translation gives CASSQRTGVRQPQHF.

The V and J genes are TRBV5-1 and TRBJ2-3, with TRBD2 matching 8 bases. Germline CDR1 reads SGHRS; CDR2 reads YFSETQ. The CDR3 is 16 amino acids. V dropped 0 bases and J dropped 5; count of bases not matched to a gene: 8. The CDR3, as DNA: TGCGCCAGCAGCTTGGCGGGTAGCGGGATGCTAGATACGCAGTATTTT. Its protein product is CASSLAGSGMLDTQYF.